What follows are 15 T cell receptor beta chains derived from one specimen sequenced in a study of T cells in localized non-small cell lung cancer. TCRdb keeps only in-frame clones here, not all; method: immunoSEQ multiplex PCR. Here the sample spans about 52,000 clones, about three quarters being singletons. Source: PBMCs, taken before any cancer treatment. The receptors derive from a woman aged 40-75 years with stage II lung adenocarcinoma.

This clone was detected only a few times. The sample contains more than one DNA sequence encoding this CDR3. The chain combines TRBV19 with TRBJ1-1; TRBD1 might be the D (6 bases). The CDR3 loop spans 13 amino acids. Trimming stripped 3 bases from V and 3 bases from J, with 8 bases between. CDR1 and CDR2 from the germline V gene are LNHDA and SQIVND (reference sequence). Written as DNA, the CDR3 is TGTGCCAGTAGTATCGACAGGCACACTGAAGCTTTCTTT. It encodes CASSIDRHTEAFF.

This chain connects TRBV5-5 to TRBJ2-4; 10 bases map to TRBD2. From germline, CDR1 is SGHKS and CDR2 YYEKEE (reference sequence). The J segment lost 4 bases and the V segment lost 1 base, leaving 14 bases of the junction unmatched. The CDR3 loop spans 19 amino acids. The CDR3 spells CASSLYPAGGPLIKNIQYF. Written as DNA, the CDR3 is TGTGCCAGCAGCTTGTACCCAGCGGGGGGGCCTTTAATAAAAAACATTCAGTACTTC. Full variable domain (rest looked up from reference TRBV5-5 and TRBJ2-4): DAGVTQSPTHLIKTRGQQVTLRCSPISGHKSVSWYQQVLGQGPQFIFQYYEKEERGRGNFPDRFSARQFPNYSSELNVNALLLGDSALYLCASSLYPAGGPLIKNIQYFGAGTRLSVL.

The V and J genes are TRBV9 and TRBJ1-4; D is perhaps TRBD1 (6 bases). V was cut by 2 bases and J by 10 bases, with 18 bases left in between. The CDR3 is 15 amino acids. The germline V gene has CDR1 SGDLS and CDR2 YYNGEE. CDR3 nucleotide sequence: TGTGCCAGCAGCGTCGATTCCAGGGGAGCGGGAAAACTGTTTTTT. Its protein product is CASSVDSRGAGKLFF.

This chain uses TRBV5-1 with TRBJ1-4; 8 bases fit TRBD1. Trimming removed 4 bases from V and 8 bases from J; junction bases left unmatched: 7. This CDR3 region has 14 residues. Germline CDR1 SGHRS, CDR2 YFSETQ. CDR3 sequence: CASSVQGGREKLFF. As DNA, the CDR3 is TGCGCCAGCAGCGTACAGGGGGGAAGGGAAAAACTGTTTTTT.

Only a few counts were recorded for this clone. The chain uses TRBV9 and TRBJ2-4, with TRBD2 as a possible D gene (5 bases). The V gene lost 4 bases and the J gene lost 6 bases, with 14 bases spanning the gap. This CDR3 spans 14 amino acids. The V gene's germline CDR1 is SGDLS and CDR2 YYNGEE. The CDR3 nucleotides are TGTGCCAGCAGCTCCGGGGTACTACCAAACATTCAGTACTTC. Translation: CASSSGVLPNIQYF.

The rearrangement joins TRBV28 to TRBJ1-1; D is unclear. This CDR3 comprises 13 residues. Germline CDR1 reads MDHEN; CDR2 reads SYDVKM. V shed 6 bases and J shed 1 base, with 9 bases lying between them. In DNA form, the CDR3 reads TGTGCCAGCAGCCAACAGCCGAACACTGAAGCTTTCTTT. Amino acids: CASSQQPNTEAFF.

The rearrangement links TRBV6-1 to TRBJ1-4; D not certain. Germline V gene lookup returns CDR1 MNHNS and CDR2 SASEGT. V lost 3 bases, J lost 5 bases, and 13 bases lay in between. The CDR3 has 15 residues. The CDR3 DNA reads as TGTGCCAGCAGTGATCCTTTTGGAGGAAATGAAAAACTGTTTTTT. This sequence encodes CASSDPFGGNEKLFF.

The V call is TRBV6-6, the J call TRBJ1-1, with D possibly matching TRBD1 (5 bases). Trimming removed 6 bases from V and 3 bases from J, with 11 bases in between. Per germline, CDR1 MNHNY and CDR2 SVGAGI (reference sequence). The CDR3 sequence is 13 residues long. CDR3 DNA sequence: TGTGCCAGCAGCCGCCTAGGGGACACTGAAGCTTTCTTT. This sequence encodes CASSRLGDTEAFF.

The rearrangement uses TRBV5-4 and TRBJ2-1, with D possibly being TRBD1 or TRBD2 (5 bases each). V was cut by 1 base and J by 5 bases, with 16 bases left in between. Germline V gives CDR1 SGHNT, CDR2 YYREEE (reference sequence). The CDR3 covers 16 residues. The CDR3 bases are TGTGCCAGCAGCTTGAATCGCCGGGGCCGAAACAATGAGCAGTTCTTC. Translating it yields CASSLNRRGRNNEQFF.

This chain connects TRBV5-8 to TRBJ2-2; D is perhaps TRBD1 or TRBD2 (5 bases each). This CDR3 comprises 15 residues. Per the germline V gene, CDR1 is SGHTS and CDR2 is YDEGEE. Trimming cost V 4 bases and J 6 bases, with 16 bases left between them. CDR3 in DNA: TGTGCCAGCAGCCAAGATGGGGGAGAACCCGGGGAGCTGTTTTTT. Encoded protein: CASSQDGGEPGELFF.

In this sample, this clone turned up once. The rearrangement links TRBV7-2 to TRBJ2-6, with TRBD1 matching over 7 bases. The V segment lost 8 bases and the J segment 2 bases; nucleotides outside the gene matches: 6. Per the germline V gene, CDR1 is SGHTA and CDR2 is FQGNSA. This CDR3 is 15 amino acids long. Written as DNA, the CDR3 is TGTGCCAGCTTGGACAGGAGCACTGGGGCCAACGTCCTGACTTTC. As protein: CASLDRSTGANVLTF.

The gene calls are TRBV6-1 and TRBJ1-5; D is unclear. The germline gives CDR1 MNHNS, CDR2 SASEGT. The CDR3 is 14 residues long. Trimming left V 2 bases short and J 6 bases short, with 11 bases between. CDR3 coding DNA: TGTGCCAGCAGTGAACTGGGAATCGGTCAGCCCCAGCATTTT. It yields the protein CASSELGIGQPQHF.

V is TRBV6-5 and J is TRBJ1-5; the D gene is possibly TRBD1 (5 bases). Germline V gene data show CDR1 as MNHEY and CDR2 as SVGAGI. The CDR3 contains 14 residues. V lost 6 bases to trimming and J lost 2 bases, with 11 bases between them. DNA of the CDR3: TGTGCCAGCAGGCGGGACGGACGCAATCAGCCCCAGCATTTT. Encoded protein: CASRRDGRNQPQHF.

J is TRBJ2-6 and V is TRBV6-6, with D unclear. This CDR3 has 14 residues. Trimming removed 0 bases from V and 4 bases from J, with 4 bases in between. Germline CDR1 reads MNHNY; CDR2 reads SVGAGI (reference sequence). Here the CDR3 reads CASSYSPGANVLTF. The CDR3 DNA follows: TGTGCCAGCAGTTACTCGCCCGGGGCCAACGTCCTGACTTTC.

This chain connects TRBV5-1 to TRBJ1-2, with 11 bases fitting TRBD1. V trimming: 4 bases; J trimming: 2 bases; junction bases outside the gene matches: 4. Germline lookup yields CDR1 SGHRS and CDR2 YFSETQ. This CDR3 spans 15 amino acids. The CDR3 region is CASSKGQGGNYGYTF. The CDR3 DNA is TGCGCCAGCAGCAAGGGACAGGGGGGCAACTATGGCTACACCTTC.